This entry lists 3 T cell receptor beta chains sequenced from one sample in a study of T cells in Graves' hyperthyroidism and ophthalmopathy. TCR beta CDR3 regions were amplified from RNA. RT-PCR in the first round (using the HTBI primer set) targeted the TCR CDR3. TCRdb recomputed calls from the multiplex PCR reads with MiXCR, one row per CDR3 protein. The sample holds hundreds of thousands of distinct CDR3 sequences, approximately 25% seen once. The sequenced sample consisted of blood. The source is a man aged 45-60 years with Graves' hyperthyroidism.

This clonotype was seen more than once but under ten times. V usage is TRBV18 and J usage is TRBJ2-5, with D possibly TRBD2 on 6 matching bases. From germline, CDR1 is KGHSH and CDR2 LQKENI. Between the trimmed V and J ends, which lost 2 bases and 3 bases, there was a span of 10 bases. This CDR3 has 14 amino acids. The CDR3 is CASSPSGGKETQYF. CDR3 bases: TGTGCCAGCTCACCATCCGGGGGTAAAGAGACCCAGTACTTC.

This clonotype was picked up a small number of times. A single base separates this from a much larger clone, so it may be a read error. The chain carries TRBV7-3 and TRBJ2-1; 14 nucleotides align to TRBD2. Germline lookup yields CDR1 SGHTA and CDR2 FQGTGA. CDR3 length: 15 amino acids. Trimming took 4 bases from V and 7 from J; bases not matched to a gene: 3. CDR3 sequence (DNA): TGTGCCAGCAGCTCCCGGACTAGCGGGAGGAATGAGCAGTTCTTC. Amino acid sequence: CASSSRTSGRNEQFF.

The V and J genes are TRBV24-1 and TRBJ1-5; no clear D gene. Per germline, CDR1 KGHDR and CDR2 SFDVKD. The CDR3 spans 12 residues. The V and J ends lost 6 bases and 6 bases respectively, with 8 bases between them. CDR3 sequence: CATSLSSQPQHF. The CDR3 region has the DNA TGTGCCACCAGTCTATCGAGTCAGCCCCAGCATTTT.